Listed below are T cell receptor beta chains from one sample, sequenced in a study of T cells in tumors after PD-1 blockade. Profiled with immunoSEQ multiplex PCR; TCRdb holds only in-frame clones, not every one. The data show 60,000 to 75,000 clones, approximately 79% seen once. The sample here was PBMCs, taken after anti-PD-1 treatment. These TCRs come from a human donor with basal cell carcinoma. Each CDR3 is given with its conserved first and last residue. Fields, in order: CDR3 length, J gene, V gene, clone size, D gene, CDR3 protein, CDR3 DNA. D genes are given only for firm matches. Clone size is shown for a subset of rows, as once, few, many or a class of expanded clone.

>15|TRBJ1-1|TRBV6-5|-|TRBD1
CASSSAGTGDTEAFF
TGTGCCAGCAGTTCTGCCGGGACAGGGGACACTGAAGCTTTCTTT
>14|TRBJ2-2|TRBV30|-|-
CAWSVGRHTGELFF
TGTGCCTGGAGTGTAGGGCGCCACACCGGGGAGCTGTTTTTT
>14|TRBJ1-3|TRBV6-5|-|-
CASSPTYSGNTIYF
TGTGCCAGCAGTCCCACTTACTCTGGAAACACCATATATTTT
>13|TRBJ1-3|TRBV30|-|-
CAWSSLFGNTIYF
TGTGCCTGGAGTAGTTTATTTGGAAACACCATATATTTT
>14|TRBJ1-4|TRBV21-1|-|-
CASSQGAPNEKLFF
TGTGCCAGCAGTCAGGGGGCGCCGAATGAAAAACTGTTTTTT
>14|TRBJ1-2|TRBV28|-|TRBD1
CASSKPDRVGGYTF
TGTGCCAGCAGTAAACCGGACAGGGTAGGGGGCTACACCTTC
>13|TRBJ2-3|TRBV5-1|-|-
CASSLGGTDTQYF
TGCGCCAGCAGCTTGGGAGGGACAGATACGCAGTATTTT
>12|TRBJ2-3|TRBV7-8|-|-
CASSLGLDTQYF
TGTGCCAGCAGCTTAGGTCTCGATACGCAGTATTTT
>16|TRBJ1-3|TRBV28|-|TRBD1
CASSLKQGAQGNTIYF
TGTGCCAGCAGTTTAAAACAGGGGGCGCAGGGAAACACCATATATTTT
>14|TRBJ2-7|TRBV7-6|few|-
CASSLASFSYEQYF
TGTGCCAGCAGCTTAGCCAGCTTCTCCTACGAGCAGTACTTC
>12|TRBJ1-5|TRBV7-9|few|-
CASSLMGQPQHF
TGTGCCAGCAGCTTAATGGGACAGCCCCAGCATTTT
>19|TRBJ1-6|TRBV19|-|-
CASSPPRVSGSSYNSPLHF
TGTGCCAGTAGTCCCCCCAGGGTTTCGGGGAGCTCCTATAATTCACCCCTCCACTTT
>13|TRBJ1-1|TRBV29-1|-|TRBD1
CSGRQGLGTEAFF
TGCAGCGGGAGACAGGGGTTGGGCACTGAAGCTTTCTTT
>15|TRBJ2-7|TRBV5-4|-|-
CASSPDSPWSYEQYF
TGTGCCAGCAGCCCCGACAGTCCTTGGAGCTACGAGCAGTACTTC
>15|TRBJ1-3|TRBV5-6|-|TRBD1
CASSLTGGSGNTIYF
TGTGCCAGCAGCTTGACAGGGGGCTCTGGAAACACCATATATTTT
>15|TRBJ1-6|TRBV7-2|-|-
CASSLVGQSNSPLHF
TGTGCCAGCAGCCTGGTCGGACAGTCGAATTCACCCCTCCACTTT
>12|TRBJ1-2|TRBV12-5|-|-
CASGTGGLGYTF
TGTGCTAGTGGGACGGGGGGTTTAGGCTACACCTTC
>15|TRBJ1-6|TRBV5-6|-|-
CASSLRQMVNSPLHF
TGTGCCAGCAGCTTGAGGCAGATGGTTAATTCACCCCTCCACTTT
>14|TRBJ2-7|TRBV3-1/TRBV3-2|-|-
CASSLRTGDIEQYF
TGTGCCAGCAGCCTCCGGACGGGGGACATCGAGCAGTACTTC
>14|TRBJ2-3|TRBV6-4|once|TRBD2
CASGTSGGTDTQYF
TGTGCCAGCGGGACTAGCGGGGGCACAGATACGCAGTATTTT
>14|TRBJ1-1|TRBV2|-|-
CASSESTGNTEAFF
TGTGCCAGCAGTGAATCGACAGGGAACACTGAAGCTTTCTTT
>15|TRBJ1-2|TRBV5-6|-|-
CASSLRSTGRGGYTF
TGTGCCAGCAGCCTACGGTCCACAGGGAGGGGAGGCTACACCTTC
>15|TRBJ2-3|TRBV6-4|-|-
CASSDGSHSTDTQYF
TGTGCCAGCAGTGACGGTAGCCATAGCACAGATACGCAGTATTTT
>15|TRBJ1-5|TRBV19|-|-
CASSIAQVINQPQHF
TGTGCCAGTAGTATCGCACAGGTAATCAATCAGCCCCAGCATTTT
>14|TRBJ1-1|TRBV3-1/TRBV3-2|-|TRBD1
CASSPWTGNTEAFF
TGTGCCAGCAGCCCCTGGACAGGGAACACTGAAGCTTTCTTT
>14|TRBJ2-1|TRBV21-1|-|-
CASRYPSSYNEQFF
TGTGCCAGCAGATACCCAAGCTCCTACAATGAGCAGTTCTTC
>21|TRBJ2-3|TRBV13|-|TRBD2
CASSGRPGLAGGYKSTDTQYF
TGTGCCAGCAGCGGCCGACCGGGACTAGCGGGGGGGTACAAGAGCACAGATACGCAGTATTTT
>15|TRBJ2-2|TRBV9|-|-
CASSVYQGEGGELFF
TGTGCCAGCAGCGTATATCAGGGGGAGGGAGGGGAGCTGTTTTTT
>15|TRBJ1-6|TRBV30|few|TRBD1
CAWSGRTGGNSPLHF
TGTGCCTGGAGTGGACGGACAGGGGGGAATTCACCCCTCCACTTT
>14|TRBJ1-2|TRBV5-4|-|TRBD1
CASSPLQGDYGYTF
TGTGCCAGCAGCCCCCTACAGGGGGACTATGGCTACACCTTC
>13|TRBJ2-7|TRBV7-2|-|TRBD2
CASRPTSALEQYF
TGTGCCAGCAGGCCCACTAGCGCCCTGGAGCAGTACTTC
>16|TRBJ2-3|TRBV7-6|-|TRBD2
CASSHRTSLVADTQYF
TGTGCCAGCAGCCACCGGACTAGTTTGGTTGCAGATACGCAGTATTTT
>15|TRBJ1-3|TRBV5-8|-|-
CASSLESVSGNTIYF
TGTGCCAGCAGCTTGGAAAGTGTCTCTGGAAACACCATATATTTT
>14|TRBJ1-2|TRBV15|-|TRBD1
CATSRDANRGGYTF
TGTGCCACCAGCAGAGATGCTAACAGGGGCGGCTACACCTTC
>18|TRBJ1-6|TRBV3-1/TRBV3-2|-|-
CASSQGVSPSSYNSPLHF
TGTGCCAGCAGCCAAGGTGTCAGCCCGAGCTCCTATAATTCACCCCTCCACTTT
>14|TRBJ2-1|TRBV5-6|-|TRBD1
CASTRTGLINEQFF
TGTGCCAGCACACGGACAGGATTAATCAATGAGCAGTTCTTC
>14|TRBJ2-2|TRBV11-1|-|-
CASSFTGMTGELFF
TGTGCCAGCAGCTTCACAGGGATGACCGGGGAGCTGTTTTTT
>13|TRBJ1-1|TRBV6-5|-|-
CASSLTRGVEAFF
TGTGCCAGCAGCCTGACCAGGGGAGTTGAAGCTTTCTTT
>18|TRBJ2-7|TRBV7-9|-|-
CASSFPRGGGPGGYEQYF
TGTGCCAGCAGCTTCCCCCGGGGTGGGGGGCCGGGGGGTTACGAGCAGTACTTC
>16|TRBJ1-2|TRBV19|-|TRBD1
CASSIPPGQGAQGYTF
TGTGCCAGTAGTATACCCCCGGGACAGGGGGCGCAGGGCTACACCTTC
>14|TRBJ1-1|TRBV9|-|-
CASSVGAESTEAFF
TGTGCCAGCAGCGTAGGGGCGGAATCCACTGAAGCTTTCTTT